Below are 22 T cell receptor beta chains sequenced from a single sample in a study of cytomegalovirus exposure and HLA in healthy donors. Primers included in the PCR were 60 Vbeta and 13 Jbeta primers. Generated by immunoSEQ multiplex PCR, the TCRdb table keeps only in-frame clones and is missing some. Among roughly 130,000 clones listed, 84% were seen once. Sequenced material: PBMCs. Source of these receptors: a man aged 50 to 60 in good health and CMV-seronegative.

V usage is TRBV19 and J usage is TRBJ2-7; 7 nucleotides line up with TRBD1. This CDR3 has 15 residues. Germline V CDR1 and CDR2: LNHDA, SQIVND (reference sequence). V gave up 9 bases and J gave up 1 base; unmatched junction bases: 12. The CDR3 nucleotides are TGTGCCAGCCGGGACAGAGAAAACTTTTCCTACGAGCAGTACTTC. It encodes CASRDRENFSYEQYF.

CDR3: CASSRGLTYEQYF. CDR3 in DNA: TGTGCCAGTAGTAGAGGATTGACCTACGAGCAGTACTTC. The gene calls are TRBV19 and TRBJ2-7; D call uncertain. The V gene lost 4 bases and the J gene lost 2 bases, with 9 bases spanning the gap. CDR1 is LNHDA, CDR2 SQIVND, per germline (reference sequence). This CDR3 contains 13 residues.

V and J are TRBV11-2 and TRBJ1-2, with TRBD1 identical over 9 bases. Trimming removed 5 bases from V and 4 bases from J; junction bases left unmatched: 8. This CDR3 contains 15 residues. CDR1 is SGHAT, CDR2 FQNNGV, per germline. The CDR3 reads CASSETGGVVYGYTF. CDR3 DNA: TGTGCCAGCAGCGAGACAGGGGGGGTTGTCTATGGCTACACCTTC.

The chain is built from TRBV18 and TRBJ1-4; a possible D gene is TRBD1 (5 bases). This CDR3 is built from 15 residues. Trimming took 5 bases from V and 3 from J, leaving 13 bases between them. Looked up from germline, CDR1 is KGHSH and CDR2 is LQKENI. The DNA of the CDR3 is TGTGCCAGCTCAACCCGACAGAGCCCTAATGAAAAACTGTTTTTT. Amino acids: CASSTRQSPNEKLFF.

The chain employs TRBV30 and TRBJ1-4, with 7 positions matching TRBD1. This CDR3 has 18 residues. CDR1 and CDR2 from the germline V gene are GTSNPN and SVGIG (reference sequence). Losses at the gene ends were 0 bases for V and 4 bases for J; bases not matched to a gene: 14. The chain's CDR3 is CAWSVRLSRQGFNEKLFF. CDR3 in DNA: TGTGCCTGGAGTGTCCGATTGTCGCGACAGGGCTTTAATGAAAAACTGTTTTTT.

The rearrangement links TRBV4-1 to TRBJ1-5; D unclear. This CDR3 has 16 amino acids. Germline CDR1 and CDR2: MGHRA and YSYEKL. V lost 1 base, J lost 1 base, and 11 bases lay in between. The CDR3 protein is CASSQGPRPSNQPQHF. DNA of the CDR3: TGCGCCAGCAGCCAAGGCCCCAGGCCAAGCAATCAGCCCCAGCATTTT.

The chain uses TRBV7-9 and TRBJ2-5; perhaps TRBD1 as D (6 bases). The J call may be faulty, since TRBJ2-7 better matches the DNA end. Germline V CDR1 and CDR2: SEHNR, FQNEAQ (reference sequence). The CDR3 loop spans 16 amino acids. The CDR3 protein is CASSRTQGMNSYEQYF. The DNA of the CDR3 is TGTGCCAGCAGCCGAACACAGGGTATGAATTCCTACGAGCAGTACTTC.

The CDR3 DNA reads TGTGCCAGCAGCTCAGGGGGGCCCTACGAGCAGTACTTC. It specifies CASSSGGPYEQYF. V and J are TRBV11-2 and TRBJ2-7; D perhaps matches TRBD1 (7 bases). V was clipped by 4 bases and J by 2 bases, with 9 bases between them. This CDR3 comprises 13 residues. Per germline, CDR1 SGHAT and CDR2 FQNNGV.

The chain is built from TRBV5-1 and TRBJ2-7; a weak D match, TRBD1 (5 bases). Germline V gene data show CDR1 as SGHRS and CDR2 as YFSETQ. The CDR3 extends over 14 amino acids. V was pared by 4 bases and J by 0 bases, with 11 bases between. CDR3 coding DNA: TGCGCCAGCAGCCCAGGGCCCACCTCCTACGAGCAGTACTTC. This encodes CASSPGPTSYEQYF.

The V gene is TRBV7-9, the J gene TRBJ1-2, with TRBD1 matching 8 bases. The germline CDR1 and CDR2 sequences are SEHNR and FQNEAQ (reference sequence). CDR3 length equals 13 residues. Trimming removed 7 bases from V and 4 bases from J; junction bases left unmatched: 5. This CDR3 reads CASNGQGVYGYTF. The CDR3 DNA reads TGTGCCAGCAACGGACAGGGTGTCTATGGCTACACCTTC.

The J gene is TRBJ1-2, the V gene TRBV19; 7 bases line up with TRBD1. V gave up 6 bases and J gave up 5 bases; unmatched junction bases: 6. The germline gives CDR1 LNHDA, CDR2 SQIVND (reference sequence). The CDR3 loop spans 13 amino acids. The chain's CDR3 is CASSDRAAYGYTF. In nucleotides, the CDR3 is TGTGCCAGTAGCGACAGGGCAGCTTATGGCTACACCTTC.

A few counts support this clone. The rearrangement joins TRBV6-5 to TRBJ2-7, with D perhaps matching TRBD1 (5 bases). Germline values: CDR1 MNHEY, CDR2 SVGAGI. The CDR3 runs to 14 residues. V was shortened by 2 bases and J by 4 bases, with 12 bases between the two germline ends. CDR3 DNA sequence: TGTGCCAGCAGTTACACCTCAGGGTTTTACGAGCAGTACTTC. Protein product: CASSYTSGFYEQYF.

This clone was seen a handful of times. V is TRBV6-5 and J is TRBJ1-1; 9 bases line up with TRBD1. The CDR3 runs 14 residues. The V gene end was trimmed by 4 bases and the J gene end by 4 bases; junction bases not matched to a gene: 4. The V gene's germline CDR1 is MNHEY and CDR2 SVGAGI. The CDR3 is CASSWTGVGTEAFF. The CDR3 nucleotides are TGTGCCAGCAGTTGGACAGGGGTGGGCACTGAAGCTTTCTTT.

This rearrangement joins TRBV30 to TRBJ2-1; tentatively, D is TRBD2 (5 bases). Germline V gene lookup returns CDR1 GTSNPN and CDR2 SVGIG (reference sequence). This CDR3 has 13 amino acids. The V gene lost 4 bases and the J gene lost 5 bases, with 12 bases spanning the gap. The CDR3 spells CAWTPRADNEQFF. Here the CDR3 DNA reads TGTGCCTGGACCCCACGAGCGGACAATGAGCAGTTCTTC.

In nucleotides, the CDR3 is TGTGCCAGTATCTATAGGAACACTGAAGCTTTCTTT. As protein: CASIYRNTEAFF. This chain connects TRBV19 to TRBJ1-1; D call uncertain. Germline lookup yields CDR1 LNHDA and CDR2 SQIVND (reference sequence). The CDR3 extends over 12 amino acids. V was clipped by 7 bases and J by 1 base, with 7 bases between them. Full variable domain (missing parts from reference TRBV19 and TRBJ1-1): DGGITQSPKYLFRKEGQNVTLSCEQNLNHDAMYWYRQDPGQGLRLIYYSQIVNDFQKGDIAEGYSVSREKKESFPLTVTSAQKNPTAFYLCASIYRNTEAFFGQGTRLTVV.

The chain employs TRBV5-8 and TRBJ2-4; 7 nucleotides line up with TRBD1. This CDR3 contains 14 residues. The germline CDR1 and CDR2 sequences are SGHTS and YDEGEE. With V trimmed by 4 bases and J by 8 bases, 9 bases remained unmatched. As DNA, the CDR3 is TGTGCCAGCAGCCCCGGACAGGTTACGGACATTCAGTACTTC. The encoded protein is CASSPGQVTDIQYF.

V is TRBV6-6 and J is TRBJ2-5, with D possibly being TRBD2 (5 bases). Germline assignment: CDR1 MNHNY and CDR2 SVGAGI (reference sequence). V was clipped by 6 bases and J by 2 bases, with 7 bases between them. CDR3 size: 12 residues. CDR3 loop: CASRLGQETQYF. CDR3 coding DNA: TGTGCCAGCAGACTAGGACAAGAGACCCAGTACTTC.

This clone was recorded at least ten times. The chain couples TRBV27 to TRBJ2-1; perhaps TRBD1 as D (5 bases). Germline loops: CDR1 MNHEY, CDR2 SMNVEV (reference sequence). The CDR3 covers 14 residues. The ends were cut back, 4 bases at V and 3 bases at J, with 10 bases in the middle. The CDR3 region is CASSSATDYNEQFF. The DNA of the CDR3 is TGTGCCAGCAGTTCTGCGACAGACTACAATGAGCAGTTCTTC.

CDR3 sequence reads: CAWSDGQPGNTIYF. The CDR3 DNA follows: TGTGCCTGGAGTGACGGACAACCTGGAAACACCATATATTTT. This chain uses TRBV30 with TRBJ1-3; weak D call: TRBD1 (5 bases). The CDR3 extends over 14 amino acids. From germline, CDR1 is GTSNPN and CDR2 SVGIG (reference sequence). V lost 1 base, J lost 2 bases, and 9 bases lay in between.

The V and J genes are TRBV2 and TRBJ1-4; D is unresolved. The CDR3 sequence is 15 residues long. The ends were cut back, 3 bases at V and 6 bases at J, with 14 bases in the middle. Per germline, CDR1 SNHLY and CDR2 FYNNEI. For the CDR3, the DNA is TGTGCCAGCAGTGACCACCTTAGCCCTCATGAAAAACTGTTTTTT. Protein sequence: CASSDHLSPHEKLFF. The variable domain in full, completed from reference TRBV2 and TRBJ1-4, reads EPEVTQTPSHQVTQMGQEVILRCVPISNHLYFYWYRQILGQKVEFLVSFYNNEISEKSEIFDDQFSVERPDGSNFTLKIRSTKLEDSAMYFCASSDHLSPHEKLFFGSGTQLSVL.

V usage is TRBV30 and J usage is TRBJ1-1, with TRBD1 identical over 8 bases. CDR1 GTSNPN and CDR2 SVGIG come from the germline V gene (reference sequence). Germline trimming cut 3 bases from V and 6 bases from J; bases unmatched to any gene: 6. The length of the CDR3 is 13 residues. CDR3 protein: CAWRDRVVSEAFF. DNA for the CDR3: TGTGCCTGGAGGGACAGGGTAGTATCTGAAGCTTTCTTT.

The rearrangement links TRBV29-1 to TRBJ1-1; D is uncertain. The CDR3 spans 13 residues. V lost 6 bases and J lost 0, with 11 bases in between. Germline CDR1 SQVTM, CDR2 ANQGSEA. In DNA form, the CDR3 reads TGCAGCGTATCGAGGGTCCTGAACACTGAAGCTTTCTTT. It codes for CSVSRVLNTEAFF.